The 25 T cell receptor beta chains below were found in one sample sequenced in a study of CD8 T cells in Susac syndrome. After extraction with the RNeasy kit, 0.5 to 1 ug of the RNA was reverse transcribed using random hexamers. TCRdb called the immunoSEQ multiplex PCR reads again in MiXCR, with one record for every CDR3 protein. The data show 330,000 or so distinct CDR3 sequences, about nine tenths seen once. The sequenced sample was CD8+ T cells from PBMCs. Receptors originate from a human donor with multiple sclerosis.

The rearrangement uses TRBV7-9 and TRBJ2-1; D tentatively fits TRBD1 or TRBD2 (6 bases each). The CDR3 sequence is 18 residues long. The V and J ends lost 5 bases and 4 bases respectively, with 24 bases between them. Germline V gives CDR1 SEHNR, CDR2 FQNEAQ (reference sequence). DNA of the CDR3: TGTGCCAGCAGCCAGAACCAATTCCCGGGGGCAGCATACAATGAGCAGTTCTTC. This sequence encodes CASSQNQFPGAAYNEQFF.

J is TRBJ2-7 and V is TRBV28; 7 bases fit TRBD1. V gave up 6 bases and J gave up 6 bases; unmatched junction bases: 11. The CDR3 totals 14 residues. Germline loops: CDR1 MDHEN, CDR2 SYDVKM. In DNA form, the CDR3 reads TGTGCCAGCAGCCACCGGACAGGACCCTCCGAGCAGTACTTC. It codes for CASSHRTGPSEQYF.

This clonotype was recorded only once. The chain combines TRBV6-2 or TRBV6-3 with TRBJ2-1, with TRBD2 matching over 14 bases. The J segment lost 2 bases and the V segment lost 3 bases, leaving 3 bases of the junction unmatched. The CDR3 covers 17 residues. Germline V CDR1 and CDR2: MNHEY, SVGEGT. CDR3 protein: CASSYGLAGGTYNEQFF. The CDR3 DNA is TGTGCCAGCAGTTATGGACTAGCGGGGGGTACCTACAATGAGCAGTTCTTC.

V and J are TRBV20-1 and TRBJ2-3; 14 bases align to TRBD2. Germline V gene lookup returns CDR1 DFQATT and CDR2 SNEGSKA (reference sequence). V shed 1 base and J 6 bases; nucleotides not matched to a gene: 3. The CDR3 loop spans 15 amino acids. CDR3 protein: CSARGLAGGKDTQYF. The CDR3 DNA is TGCAGTGCTAGAGGACTAGCGGGAGGGAAGGATACGCAGTATTTT.

The chain combines TRBV27 with TRBJ2-1; 7 bases fit TRBD2. Trimming cost V 6 bases and J 0 bases; bases outside gene matches: 8. CDR3 length equals 16 residues. CDR1 and CDR2 (germline): MNHEY, SMNVEV (reference sequence). In DNA form, the CDR3 reads TGTGCCAGCAGCTGGGGGGGGGTGAGCTCCTACAATGAGCAGTTCTTC. Translated, it gives CASSWGGVSSYNEQFF.

Here the CDR3 DNA reads TGTGCCAGCAGTTCCAGACAGGGGAATGAGCAGTTCTTC. This codes for CASSSRQGNEQFF. This sequence joins TRBV6-5 and TRBJ2-1; 8 nucleotides align to TRBD1. V was clipped by 4 bases and J by 7 bases; unmatched bases: 3. The length of the CDR3 is 13 residues. Germline-derived CDR1 and CDR2 are MNHEY and SVGAGI.

This chain links TRBV4-1 with TRBJ2-7, with TRBD1 matching over 10 bases. V shed 0 bases and J 2 bases; nucleotides not matched to a gene: 10. The germline V gene has CDR1 MGHRA and CDR2 YSYEKL. The CDR3 is 18 amino acids. CDR3 sequence: CASSQDLVLGQGTYEQYF. In nucleotides, the CDR3 is TGCGCCAGCAGCCAAGATCTAGTCCTGGGACAGGGGACCTACGAGCAGTACTTC.

The chain links TRBV28 to TRBJ2-7; possible D gene TRBD1, 6 bases. CDR1 is MDHEN and CDR2 is SYDVKM in the germline V gene. V lost 1 base and J 3 bases, leaving 7 bases between the germline ends. This CDR3 has 13 residues. CDR3 residues: CASSLYRDYEQYF. The CDR3 bases are TGTGCCAGCAGTTTATACAGGGACTACGAGCAGTACTTC.

This clonotype has a single count. This sequence joins TRBV6-1 and TRBJ2-2; D not resolved. This CDR3 spans 13 amino acids. CDR1 MNHNS and CDR2 SASEGT come from the germline V gene. Trimming took off 2 bases at V and 3 bases at J, with 4 bases between the two ends. Written as DNA, the CDR3 is TGTGCCAGCAGTGAAACAGACACCGGGGAGCTGTTTTTT. Its protein product is CASSETDTGELFF.

The chain combines TRBV6-5 with TRBJ2-5, with TRBD1 identical over 7 bases. V shed 7 bases, J shed 0 bases, and the junction held 2 bases outside the gene matches. Germline assignment: CDR1 MNHEY and CDR2 SVGAGI. The CDR3 has 13 amino acids. DNA for the CDR3: TGTGCCAGCACCCAGGGGGACCAAGAGACCCAGTACTTC. Amino acid sequence: CASTQGDQETQYF.

This clonotype was observed a single time. V is TRBV11-2 and J is TRBJ2-2; D is unclear. The germline gives CDR1 SGHAT, CDR2 FQNNGV. This CDR3 has 15 amino acids. Trimming took 5 bases from V and 1 from J, leaving 11 bases between them. The CDR3 sequence is CASSPYRMNTGELFF. CDR3 bases: TGTGCCAGCAGCCCCTACCGGATGAACACCGGGGAGCTGTTTTTT.

The gene calls are TRBV5-5 and TRBJ2-2; 9 bases match TRBD1. The V gene's germline CDR1 is SGHKS and CDR2 YYEKEE (reference sequence). The ends lost 4 bases at V and 5 bases at J; junction bases unmatched: 6. This CDR3 has 15 amino acids. The CDR3 nucleotides read TGTGCCAGCAGCATACCGGGACAGGGTACCGGGGAGCTGTTTTTT. Amino acid sequence: CASSIPGQGTGELFF.

As DNA, the CDR3 is TGTGCCAGCAGCCTAGGGGCTACCACCGGGGAGCTGTTTTTT. Amino acids: CASSLGATTGELFF. V is TRBV7-8 and J is TRBJ2-2; perhaps TRBD1 as D (5 bases). The CDR3 loop spans 14 amino acids. Looked up from germline, CDR1 is SGHVS and CDR2 is FQNEAQ. Trimming took 5 bases from V and 4 from J, leaving 11 bases between them.

The rearrangement links TRBV7-9 to TRBJ2-3; no clear D gene. The CDR3 consists of 15 residues. Germline CDR1 SEHNR, CDR2 FQNEAQ (reference sequence). V dropped 5 bases and J dropped 2 bases, with 14 bases sitting between them. Here the CDR3 DNA reads TGTGCCAGCAGCCGTTATGTGCAGAACACAGATACGCAGTATTTT. Translation gives CASSRYVQNTDTQYF.

This chain connects TRBV12-3 or TRBV12-4 to TRBJ2-7; D may be TRBD2 (6 bases). Trimming left V 1 base short and J 2 bases short, with 9 bases between. The CDR3 has 14 residues. CDR3 residues: CASSLGRVAYEQYF. The CDR3 DNA reads TGTGCCAGCAGTTTAGGGAGGGTTGCCTACGAGCAGTACTTC.

The genes are TRBV20-1 and TRBJ1-2, with D possibly matching TRBD1 (5 bases). Trimming pared 0 bases from V and 3 bases from J, leaving 14 bases between. The CDR3 covers 15 residues. Germline CDR1 DFQATT, CDR2 SNEGSKA (reference sequence). The CDR3 loop is CSARDGDRGDYGYTF. In nucleotides, the CDR3 is TGCAGTGCTAGAGATGGCGACAGAGGTGACTATGGCTACACCTTC.

This rearrangement joins TRBV4-1 to TRBJ2-2, with 10 nucleotides matching TRBD2. CDR3 length: 15 residues. V trimming: 1 base; J trimming: 9 bases; junction bases outside the gene matches: 5. Germline CDR1 MGHRA, CDR2 YSYEKL. As DNA, the CDR3 is TGCGCCAGCAGCCAAGGGGCTAGCGGGAGCCGGGAGCTGTTTTTT. It encodes CASSQGASGSRELFF.

V and J are TRBV19 and TRBJ2-1; perhaps TRBD1 as D (6 bases). The V and J ends lost 6 bases and 4 bases respectively, with 22 bases between them. The CDR3 contains 17 residues. Germline-derived CDR1 and CDR2 are LNHDA and SQIVND (reference sequence). CDR3 bases: TGTGCCAGTAGCCTGGACAGCCCTTACACCTTATACAATGAGCAGTTCTTC. This translates into CASSLDSPYTLYNEQFF. The variable domain in full, with the rest retrieved from reference TRBV19 and TRBJ2-1, is DGGITQSPKYLFRKEGQNVTLSCEQNLNHDAMYWYRQDPGQGLRLIYYSQIVNDFQKGDIAEGYSVSREKKESFPLTVTSAQKNPTAFYLCASSLDSPYTLYNEQFFGPGTRLTVL.

J is TRBJ1-2 and V is TRBV6-2 or TRBV6-3; D uncertain. The germline V gene encodes CDR1 MNHEY and CDR2 SVGEGT. This CDR3 region has 13 residues. V lost 4 bases to trimming and J lost 1 base, with 7 bases between them. This CDR3 is CASSLSLNYGYTF. Here the CDR3 DNA reads TGTGCCAGCAGTTTAAGTCTTAACTATGGCTACACCTTC.

This chain links TRBV5-4 with TRBJ2-2, with TRBD2 identical over 10 bases. The CDR3 sequence is 16 residues long. Trimming at V came to 1 base and at J to 6 bases, leaving 6 bases not matched to a gene. Per germline, CDR1 SGHNT and CDR2 YYREEE (reference sequence). In DNA form, the CDR3 reads TGTGCCAGCAGCTTGAGCAGCGGGGGGGCCGCCGGGGAGCTGTTTTTT. Translating gives CASSLSSGGAAGELFF.

CDR3 DNA: TGCAGCGTAGAGACGAGGGCCGAAGAGACCCAGTACTTC. It translates to CSVETRAEETQYF. The V and J genes are TRBV29-1 and TRBJ2-5; D perhaps matches TRBD2 (5 bases). The CDR3 covers 13 residues. V lost 6 bases, J lost 3 bases, and 14 bases lay in between. Germline V CDR1 and CDR2: SQVTM, ANQGSEA.

This sequence joins TRBV7-8 and TRBJ2-5; maybe TRBD1 (5 bases). V shed 5 bases and J shed 4 bases, with 17 bases lying between them. CDR3 length: 15 amino acids. Looked up from germline, CDR1 is SGHVS and CDR2 is FQNEAQ. This CDR3 is CASSIPQGLIETQYF. The CDR3 DNA sequence: TGTGCCAGCAGCATACCTCAGGGATTAATAGAGACCCAGTACTTC.

J is TRBJ2-7 and V is TRBV28; maybe TRBD1 (6 bases). The CDR3 consists of 13 residues. The V end lost 1 base, the J end lost 5 bases, and 9 bases lay between the germline ends. CDR1 and CDR2 (germline): MDHEN, SYDVKM. In nucleotides, the CDR3 is TGTGCCAGCAGTTTATCACAGGGCCACGAGCAGTACTTC. Its protein is CASSLSQGHEQYF.

This clonotype was observed once. The chain has TRBV10-3 and TRBJ2-7; tentative D call: TRBD2 (6 bases). The V gene's germline CDR1 is ENHRY and CDR2 SYGVKD. Deletions cut 4 bases from V and 0 bases from J, with 13 bases between. CDR3 length equals 15 residues. The DNA of the CDR3 is TGTGCCATCAGTGCCTTAGCGGTTAGCTCCTACGAGCAGTACTTC. The encoded protein is CAISALAVSSYEQYF.

The chain is built from TRBV4-1 and TRBJ2-7; TRBD2 matches 7 bases. The CDR3 consists of 14 residues. CDR1 is MGHRA, CDR2 YSYEKL, per germline. V shed 2 bases and J 2 bases; nucleotides not matched to a gene: 3. The CDR3 loop reads CASSQNRGAYEQYF. DNA for the CDR3: TGCGCCAGCAGCCAAAACCGGGGGGCCTACGAGCAGTACTTC.